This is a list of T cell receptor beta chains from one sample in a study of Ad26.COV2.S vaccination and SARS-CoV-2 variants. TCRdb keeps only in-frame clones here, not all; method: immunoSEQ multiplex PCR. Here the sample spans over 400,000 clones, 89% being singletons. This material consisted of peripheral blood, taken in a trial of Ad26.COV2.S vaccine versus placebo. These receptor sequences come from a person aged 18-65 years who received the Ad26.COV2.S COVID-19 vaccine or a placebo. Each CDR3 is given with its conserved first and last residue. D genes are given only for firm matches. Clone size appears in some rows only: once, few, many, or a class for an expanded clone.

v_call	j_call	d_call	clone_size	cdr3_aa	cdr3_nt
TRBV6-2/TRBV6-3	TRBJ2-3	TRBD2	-	CASSWLAGGPGTDTQYF	TGTGCCAGCAGTTGGCTAGCGGGGGGCCCGGGCACAGATACGCAGTATTTT
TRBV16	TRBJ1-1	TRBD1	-	CASSQRTGVNTEAFF	TGTGCCAGCAGCCAAAGAACAGGGGTGAACACTGAAGCTTTCTTT
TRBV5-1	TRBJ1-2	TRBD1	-	CASSRGTGNPSSHFYGYTF	TGCGCCAGCAGCAGGGGGACAGGCAATCCTTCCTCTCATTTCTATGGCTACACCTTC
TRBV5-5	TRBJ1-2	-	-	CASSLRAQGSYTF	TGTGCCAGCAGCTTGAGGGCCCAGGGTAGCTACACCTTC
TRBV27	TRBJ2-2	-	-	CASSLPFPGELFF	TGTGCCAGCAGTTTGCCCTTCCCCGGGGAGCTGTTTTTT
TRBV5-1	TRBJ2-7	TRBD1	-	CASSLSYRGPYEQYF	TGCGCCAGCAGCTTATCTTACAGGGGACCCTACGAGCAGTACTTC
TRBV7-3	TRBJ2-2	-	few	CASSLQAPANTGELFF	TGTGCCAGCAGCTTACAGGCACCAGCGAACACCGGGGAGCTGTTTTTT
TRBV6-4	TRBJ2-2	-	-	CASSPGSGELFF	TGTGCCAGCAGTCCAGGGTCCGGGGAGCTGTTTTTT
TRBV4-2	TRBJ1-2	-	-	CASSQNPGQGLYGYTF	TGTGCCAGCAGCCAAAACCCGGGACAAGGGCTCTATGGCTACACCTTC
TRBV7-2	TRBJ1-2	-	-	CASSLVSTGLNYGYTF	TGTGCCAGCAGCTTAGTATCCACAGGGCTTAACTATGGCTACACCTTC
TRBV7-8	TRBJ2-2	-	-	CASSLGGLGTGELFF	TGTGCCAGCAGCTTAGGAGGGTTAGGGACAGGGGAGCTGTTTTTT
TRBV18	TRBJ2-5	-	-	CASSPGQRETQYF	TGTGCCAGCTCACCGGGACAAAGGGAGACCCAGTACTTC
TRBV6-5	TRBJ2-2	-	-	CASKRGGGPGELFF	TGTGCCAGCAAGAGAGGTGGGGGGCCCGGGGAGCTGTTTTTT
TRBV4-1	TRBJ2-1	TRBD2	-	CASSQVPRLAGGYEQFF	TGCGCCAGCAGCCAAGTCCCTCGACTAGCGGGAGGATATGAGCAGTTCTTC
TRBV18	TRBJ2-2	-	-	CASSPRGAANTGELFF	TGTGCCAGCTCACCACGGGGGGCCGCGAACACCGGGGAGCTGTTTTTT
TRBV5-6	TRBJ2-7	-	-	CASSSPQGGGYEQYF	TGTGCCAGCAGCTCGCCACAGGGTGGAGGCTACGAGCAGTACTTC
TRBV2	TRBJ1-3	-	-	CASSEDDGSGNTIYF	TGTGCCAGCAGTGAAGACGACGGCTCTGGAAACACCATATATTTT
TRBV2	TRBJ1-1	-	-	CASSEEGGTEAFF	TGTGCCAGCAGTGAAGAAGGGGGAACTGAAGCTTTCTTT
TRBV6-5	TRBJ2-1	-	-	CASSYSWGQLNEQFF	TGTGCCAGCAGTTACTCATGGGGACAACTTAATGAGCAGTTCTTC
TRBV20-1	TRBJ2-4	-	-	CSGDGGSIQYF	TGCAGTGGGGACGGGGGAAGCATTCAGTACTTC
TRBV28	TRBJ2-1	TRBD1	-	CASSSGQVYYNEQFF	TGTGCCAGCAGTTCCGGACAGGTCTACTACAATGAGCAGTTCTTC
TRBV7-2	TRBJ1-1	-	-	CASSSPGMVNTEAFF	TGTGCCAGCAGCTCCCCCGGGATGGTGAACACTGAAGCTTTCTTT
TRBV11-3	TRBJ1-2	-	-	CASSPRKGGVYGYTF	TGTGCCAGCAGCCCTCGGAAGGGCGGCGTCTATGGCTACACCTTC